The text below deals with one T cell receptor beta chain. Its antigen is unknown. The data stem from a study of T cell repertoires in cytomegalovirus infection. Turning to the study itself: The study used recently identified HLA-C-restricted and well-studied HLA-B-restricted CMV epitopes.

Via MiXCR, TCRdb re-called the reads, giving one row per CDR3 protein. This repertoire shows just over 450,000 distinct CDR3 sequences, more than 40% found once; its top ten account for roughly two fifths. Study-wide points: Totalled public TCR beta family frequency picked out people who carried CMV plus the relevant HLA.

This TCR derives from a human donor in good health (CMV status not recorded). Some clones in this sample may be carry-over from other donors' samples. Here the sequenced sample was cultured PBMCs, taken from culture after CMV antigen stimulation.

CDR3 sequence (DNA): TGTGCCAGCAGTTTACGGACTAGTTTAGCCCCTTACAATGAGCAGTTCTTC. It codes for CASSLRTSLAPYNEQFF. The chain is built from TRBV28 and TRBJ2-1; 7 bases match TRBD2. Trimming cost V 2 bases and J 4 bases; bases outside gene matches: 11. The CDR3 sequence is 17 residues long. Germline V CDR1 and CDR2: MDHEN, SYDVKM.